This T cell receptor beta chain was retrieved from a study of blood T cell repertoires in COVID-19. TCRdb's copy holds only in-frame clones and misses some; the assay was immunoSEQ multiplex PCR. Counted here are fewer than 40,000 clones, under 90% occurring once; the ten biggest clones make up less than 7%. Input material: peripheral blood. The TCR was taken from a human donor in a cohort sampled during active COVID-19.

The CDR3 here is CASSYRDSHNEQFF. The CDR3 DNA is TGTGCCAGCAGTTACAGGGACAGCCACAATGAGCAGTTCTTC. The genes are TRBV6-5 and TRBJ2-1, with 7 nucleotides matching TRBD1. Per the germline V gene, CDR1 is MNHEY and CDR2 is SVGAGI. J lost 5 bases, V lost 2 bases, and 3 bases had no gene match. The CDR3 consists of 14 residues.